This is a list of T cell receptor beta chains from one sample in a study of response to subunit inactivated influenza vaccine. Via MiXCR, TCRdb re-called the RT-PCR reads, giving one row per CDR3 protein. The table has about half a million distinct CDR3 sequences, around 8% seen once. The sample here was PBMCs from blood, taken roughly 24 months after vaccination. These receptor sequences come from a man aged 50 to 69 who received an inactivated influenza vaccine. CDR3s include the opening cysteine and the closing phenylalanine or tryptophan. D genes are given only for firm matches. Not every row has a clone size; where given, it reads once, few, many or a size class.

J	size	D	length	V	CDR3	DNA
TRBJ2-7	NA	NA	14	TRBV11-2	CASTGETTNYEQYF	TGTGCCAGCACGGGCGAGACAACTAACTACGAGCAGTACTTC
TRBJ1-2	NA	NA	13	TRBV7-9	CASSLGYNYGYTF	TGTGCCAGCAGCTTAGGGTACAACTATGGCTACACCTTC
TRBJ2-3	few	TRBD2	12	TRBV7-2	CASRTSGDTQYF	TGTGCCAGCAGGACTAGCGGAGATACGCAGTATTTT
TRBJ1-1	NA	NA	12	TRBV14	CASSQARTEAFF	TGTGCCAGCAGCCAAGCCCGCACTGAAGCTTTCTTT
TRBJ2-4	few	NA	13	TRBV20-1	CSARVTGENIQYF	TGCAGTGCTAGAGTTACGGGGGAAAACATTCAGTACTTC
TRBJ1-2	few	NA	16	TRBV7-8	CASSSKATGTYYGYTF	TGTGCCAGCAGCTCCAAAGCGACAGGAACTTACTATGGCTACACCTTC
TRBJ2-2	NA	TRBD2	17	TRBV6-2/TRBV6-3	CASSSGTSGRKTGELFF	TGTGCCAGCAGTTCCGGGACTAGCGGGAGAAAGACCGGGGAGCTGTTTTTT
TRBJ1-1	many	NA	14	TRBV4-1	CASSVAGGGRKAFF	TGCGCCAGCAGCGTAGCGGGGGGCGGACGGAAAGCTTTCTTT
TRBJ2-1	few	NA	15	TRBV6-4	CASSETSSSYNEQFF	TGTGCCAGCAGTGAGACTTCGAGCTCCTACAATGAGCAGTTCTTC
TRBJ2-1	NA	TRBD2	16	TRBV6-5	CASQLGLAGGSNEQFF	TGTGCCAGCCAGTTGGGGCTAGCGGGGGGATCGAATGAGCAGTTCTTC
TRBJ1-4	few	NA	15	TRBV7-9	CASSLDGGRNEKLFF	TGTGCCAGCAGCTTAGACGGCGGTAGGAATGAAAAACTGTTTTTT
TRBJ2-1	few	TRBD2	14	TRBV10-2	CASRLAGQLPEQFF	TGCGCCAGCAGACTAGCGGGACAACTTCCTGAGCAGTTCTTC
TRBJ2-1	NA	NA	17	TRBV5-1	CASSWPDSPSSYNEQFF	TGCGCCAGCAGCTGGCCCGACAGTCCGAGCTCCTACAATGAGCAGTTCTTC
TRBJ1-2	NA	NA	14	TRBV12-3/TRBV12-4	CASAPGPKNYGYTF	TGTGCCAGTGCCCCCGGGCCTAAAAACTATGGCTACACCTTC
TRBJ1-5	once	NA	17	TRBV12-2	CASRPLLGQGAGQPQHF	TGTGCAAGTCGCCCATTATTAGGACAGGGGGCAGGGCAGCCCCAGCATTTT
TRBJ2-1	many	NA	15	TRBV10-3	CAISASGRSYNEQFF	TGTGCCATCAGTGCTTCGGGAAGGTCCTACAATGAGCAGTTCTTC